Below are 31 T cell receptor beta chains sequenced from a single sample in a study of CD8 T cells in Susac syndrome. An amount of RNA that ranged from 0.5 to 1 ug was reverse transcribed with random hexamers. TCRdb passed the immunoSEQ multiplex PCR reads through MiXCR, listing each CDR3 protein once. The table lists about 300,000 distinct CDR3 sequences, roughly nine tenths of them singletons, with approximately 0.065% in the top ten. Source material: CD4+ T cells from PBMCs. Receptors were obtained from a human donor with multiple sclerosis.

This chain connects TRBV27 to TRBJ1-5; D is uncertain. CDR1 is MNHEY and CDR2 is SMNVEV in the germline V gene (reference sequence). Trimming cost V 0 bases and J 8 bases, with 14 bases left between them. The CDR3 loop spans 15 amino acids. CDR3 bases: TGTGCCAGCAGTTTATCCCCGACTGGCTTGGAGCCCCAGCATTTT. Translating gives CASSLSPTGLEPQHF.

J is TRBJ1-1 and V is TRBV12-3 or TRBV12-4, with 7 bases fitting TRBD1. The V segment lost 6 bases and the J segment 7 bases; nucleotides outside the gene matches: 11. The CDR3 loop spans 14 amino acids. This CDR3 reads CASREGAGRDEAFF. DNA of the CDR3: TGTGCCAGCAGAGAGGGGGCTGGGAGAGATGAAGCTTTCTTT.

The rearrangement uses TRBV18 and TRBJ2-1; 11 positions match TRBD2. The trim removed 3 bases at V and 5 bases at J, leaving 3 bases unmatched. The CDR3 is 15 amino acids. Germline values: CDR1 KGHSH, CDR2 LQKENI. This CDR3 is CASSPLAGGHNEQFF. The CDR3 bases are TGTGCCAGCTCACCTCTAGCGGGAGGCCACAATGAGCAGTTCTTC.

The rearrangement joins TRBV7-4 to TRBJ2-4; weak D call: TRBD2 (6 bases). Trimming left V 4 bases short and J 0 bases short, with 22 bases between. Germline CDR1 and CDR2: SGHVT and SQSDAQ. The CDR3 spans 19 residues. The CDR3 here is CASSSPGGCPISAKNIQYF. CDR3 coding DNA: TGTGCCAGCAGCTCCCCCGGAGGGTGCCCTATCTCAGCCAAAAACATTCAGTACTTC. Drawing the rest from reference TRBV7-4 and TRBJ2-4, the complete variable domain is GAGVSQSPRYKVAKRGRDVALRCDSISGHVTLYWYRQTLGQGSEVLTYSQSDAQRDKSGRPSGRFSAERPERSVSTLKIQRTEQGDSAVYLCASSSPGGCPISAKNIQYFGAGTRLSVL.

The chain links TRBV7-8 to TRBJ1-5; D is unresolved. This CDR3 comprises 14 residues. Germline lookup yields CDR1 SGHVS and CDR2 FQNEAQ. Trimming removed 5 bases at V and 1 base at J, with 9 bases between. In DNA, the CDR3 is TGTGCCAGCAGCGCGTACAGAAGCAATCAGCCCCAGCATTTT. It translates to CASSAYRSNQPQHF.

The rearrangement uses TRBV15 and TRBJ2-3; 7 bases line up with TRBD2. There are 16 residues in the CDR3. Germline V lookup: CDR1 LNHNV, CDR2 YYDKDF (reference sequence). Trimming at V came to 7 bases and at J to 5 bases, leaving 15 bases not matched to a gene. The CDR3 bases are TGTGCCACCACCGACCCTATGGCGGGAGATGGAGATACGCAGTATTTT. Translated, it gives CATTDPMAGDGDTQYF.

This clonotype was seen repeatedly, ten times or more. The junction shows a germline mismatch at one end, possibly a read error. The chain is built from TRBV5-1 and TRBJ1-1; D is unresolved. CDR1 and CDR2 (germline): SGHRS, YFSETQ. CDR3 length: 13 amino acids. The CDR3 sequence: CASSLTVNTEAFF. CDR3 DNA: TGTGCCAGTAGTCTAACAGTGAACACTGAAGCTTTCTTT.

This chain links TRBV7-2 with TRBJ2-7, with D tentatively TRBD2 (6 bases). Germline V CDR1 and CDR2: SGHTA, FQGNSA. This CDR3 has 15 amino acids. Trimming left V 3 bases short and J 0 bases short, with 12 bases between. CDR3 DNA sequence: TGTGCCAGCAGCTTGAATGCGGGGCCCTCCTACGAGCAGTACTTC. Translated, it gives CASSLNAGPSYEQYF.

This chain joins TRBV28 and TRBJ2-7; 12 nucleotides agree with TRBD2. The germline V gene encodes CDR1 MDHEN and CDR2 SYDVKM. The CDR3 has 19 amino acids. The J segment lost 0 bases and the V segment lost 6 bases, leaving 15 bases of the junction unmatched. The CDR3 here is CASRLKAGLAGGNSYEQYF. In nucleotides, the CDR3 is TGTGCCAGCAGACTTAAAGCGGGGCTAGCGGGAGGGAACTCCTACGAGCAGTACTTC.

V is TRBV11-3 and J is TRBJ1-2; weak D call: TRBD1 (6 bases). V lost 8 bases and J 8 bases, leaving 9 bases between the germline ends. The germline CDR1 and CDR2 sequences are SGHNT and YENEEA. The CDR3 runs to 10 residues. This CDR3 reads CASRGHGYTF. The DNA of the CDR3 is TGTGCCAGCCGGGGGCACGGCTACACCTTC.

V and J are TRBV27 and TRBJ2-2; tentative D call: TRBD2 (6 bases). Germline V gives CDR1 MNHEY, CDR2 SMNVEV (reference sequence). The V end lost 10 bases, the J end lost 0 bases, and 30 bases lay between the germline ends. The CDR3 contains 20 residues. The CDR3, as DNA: TGTGCCAACCCACCCCCTCGTATAGCCCGACTAGACCCGAACACCGGGGAGCTGTTTTTT. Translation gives CANPPPRIARLDPNTGELFF.

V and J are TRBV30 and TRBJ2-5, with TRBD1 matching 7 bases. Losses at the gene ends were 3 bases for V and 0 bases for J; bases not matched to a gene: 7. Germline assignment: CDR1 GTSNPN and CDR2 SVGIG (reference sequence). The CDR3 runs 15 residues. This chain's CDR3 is CAWSIHGTDQETQYF. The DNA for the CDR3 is TGTGCCTGGAGCATACACGGGACAGACCAAGAGACCCAGTACTTC.

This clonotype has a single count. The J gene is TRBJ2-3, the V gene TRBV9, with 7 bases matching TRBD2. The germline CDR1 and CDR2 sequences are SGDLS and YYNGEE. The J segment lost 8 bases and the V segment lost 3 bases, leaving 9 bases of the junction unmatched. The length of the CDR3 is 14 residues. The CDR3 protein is CASSAAMGGSTQYF. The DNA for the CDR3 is TGTGCCAGCAGCGCCGCTATGGGGGGGAGTACGCAGTATTTT.

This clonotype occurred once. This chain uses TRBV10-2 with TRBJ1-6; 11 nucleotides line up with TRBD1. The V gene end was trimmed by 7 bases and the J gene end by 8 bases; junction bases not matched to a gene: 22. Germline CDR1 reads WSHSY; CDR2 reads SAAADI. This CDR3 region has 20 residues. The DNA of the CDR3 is TGCGCCAGCACCCCGCGTAGGGGGACAGGGGGTTCGAAGGGGGATTCACCCCTCCACTTT. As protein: CASTPRRGTGGSKGDSPLHF.

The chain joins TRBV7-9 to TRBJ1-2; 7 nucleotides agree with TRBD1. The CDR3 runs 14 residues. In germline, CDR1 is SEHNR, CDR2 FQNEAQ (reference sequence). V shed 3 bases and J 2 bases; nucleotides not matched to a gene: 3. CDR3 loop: CASSFTGVNYGYTF. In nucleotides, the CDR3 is TGTGCCAGCAGCTTTACAGGGGTGAACTATGGCTACACCTTC.

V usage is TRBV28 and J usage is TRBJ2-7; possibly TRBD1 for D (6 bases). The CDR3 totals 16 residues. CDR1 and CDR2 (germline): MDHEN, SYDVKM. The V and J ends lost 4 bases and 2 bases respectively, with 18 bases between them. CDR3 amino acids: CASSSPSGQKAYEQYF. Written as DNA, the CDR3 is TGTGCCAGCAGTTCCCCTTCTGGACAGAAAGCCTACGAGCAGTACTTC.

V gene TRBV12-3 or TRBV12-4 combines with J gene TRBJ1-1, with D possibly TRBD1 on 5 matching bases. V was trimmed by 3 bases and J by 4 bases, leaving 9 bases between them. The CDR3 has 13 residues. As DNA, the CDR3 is TGTGCCAGCAGTTTGGGGGGGGGCACTGAAGCTTTCTTT. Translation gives CASSLGGGTEAFF.

The CDR3 DNA is TGTGCCAGCAGCCACTCCGGGACGGGGGATCAGCCCCAGCATTTT. It yields the protein CASSHSGTGDQPQHF. This chain links TRBV4-2 with TRBJ1-5, with D possibly being TRBD1 (5 bases). Germline V gene sequence: CDR1 LGHNA, CDR2 YNFKEQ. Trimming cost V 3 bases and J 5 bases, with 14 bases left between them. The CDR3 length is 15 residues.

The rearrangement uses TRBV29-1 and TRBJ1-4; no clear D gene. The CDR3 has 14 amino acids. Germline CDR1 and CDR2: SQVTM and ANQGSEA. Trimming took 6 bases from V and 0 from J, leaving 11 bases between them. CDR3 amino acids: CSVLPDATNEKLFF. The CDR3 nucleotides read TGCAGCGTCCTCCCGGATGCAACTAATGAAAAACTGTTTTTT.

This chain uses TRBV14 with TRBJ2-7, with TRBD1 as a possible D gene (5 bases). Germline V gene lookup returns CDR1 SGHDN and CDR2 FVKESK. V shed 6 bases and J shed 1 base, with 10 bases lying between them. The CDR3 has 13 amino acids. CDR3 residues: CASRESGSYEQYF. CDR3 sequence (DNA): TGTGCCAGCAGAGAATCAGGGTCCTACGAGCAGTACTTC.

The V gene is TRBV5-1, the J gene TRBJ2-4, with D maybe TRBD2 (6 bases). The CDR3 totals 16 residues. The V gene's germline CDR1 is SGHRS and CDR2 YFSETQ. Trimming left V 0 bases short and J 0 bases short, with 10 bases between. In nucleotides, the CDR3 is TGCGCCAGCAGCTTGGGGGACTCCCTAGCCAAAAACATTCAGTACTTC. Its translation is CASSLGDSLAKNIQYF.

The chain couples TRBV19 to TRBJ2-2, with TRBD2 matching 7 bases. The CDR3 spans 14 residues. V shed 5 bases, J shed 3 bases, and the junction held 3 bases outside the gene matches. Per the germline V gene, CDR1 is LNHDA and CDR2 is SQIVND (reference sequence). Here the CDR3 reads CASSPGGYTGELFF. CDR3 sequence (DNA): TGTGCCAGTAGTCCGGGAGGATACACCGGGGAGCTGTTTTTT.

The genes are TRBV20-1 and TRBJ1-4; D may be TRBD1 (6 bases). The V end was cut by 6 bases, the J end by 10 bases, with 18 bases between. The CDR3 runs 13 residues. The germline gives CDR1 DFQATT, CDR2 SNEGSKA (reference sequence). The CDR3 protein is CSAPWGPAGKLFF. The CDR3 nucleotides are TGCAGTGCACCTTGGGGGCCGGCGGGAAAACTGTTTTTT.

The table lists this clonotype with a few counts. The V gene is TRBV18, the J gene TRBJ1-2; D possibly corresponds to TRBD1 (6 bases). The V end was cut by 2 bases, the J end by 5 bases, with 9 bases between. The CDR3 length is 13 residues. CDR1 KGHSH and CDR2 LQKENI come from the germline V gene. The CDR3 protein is CASSPEGDYGYTF. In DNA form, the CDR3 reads TGTGCCAGCTCACCAGAGGGGGATTATGGCTACACCTTC. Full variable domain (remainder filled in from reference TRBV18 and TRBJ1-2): NAGVMQNPRHLVRRRGQEARLRCSPMKGHSHVYWYRQLPEEGLKFMVYLQKENIIDESGMPKERFSAEFPKEGPSILRIQQVVRGDSAAYFCASSPEGDYGYTFGSGTRLTVV.

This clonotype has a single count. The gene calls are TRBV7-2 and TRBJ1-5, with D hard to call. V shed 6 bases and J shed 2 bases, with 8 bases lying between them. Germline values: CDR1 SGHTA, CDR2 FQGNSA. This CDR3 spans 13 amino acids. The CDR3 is CASSRVGNQPQHF. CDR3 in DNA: TGTGCCAGCAGTAGGGTGGGCAATCAGCCCCAGCATTTT.

The CDR3 DNA reads TGTGCCAGCAGCTTCCGGGACCTCCGGCGTGGCACTGAAGCTTTCTTT. This translates into CASSFRDLRRGTEAFF. The V call is TRBV7-2, the J call TRBJ1-1; weak D call: TRBD1 (5 bases). The V gene lost 3 bases and the J gene lost 4 bases, with 18 bases spanning the gap. Germline V gives CDR1 SGHTA, CDR2 FQGNSA. There are 16 residues in the CDR3.

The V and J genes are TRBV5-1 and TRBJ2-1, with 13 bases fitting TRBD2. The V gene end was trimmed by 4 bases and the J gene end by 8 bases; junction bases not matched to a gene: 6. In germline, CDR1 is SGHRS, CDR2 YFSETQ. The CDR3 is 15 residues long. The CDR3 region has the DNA TGCGCCAGCAGCATACTAGCGGGGGGGCTCGATGAGCAGTTCTTC. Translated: CASSILAGGLDEQFF.

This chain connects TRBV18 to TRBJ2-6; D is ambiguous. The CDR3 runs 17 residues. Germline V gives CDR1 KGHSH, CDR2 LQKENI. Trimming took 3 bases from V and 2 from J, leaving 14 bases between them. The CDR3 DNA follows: TGTGCCAGCTCACCGCGACAATTCGCCGCTGGGGCCAACGTCCTGACTTTC. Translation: CASSPRQFAAGANVLTF.

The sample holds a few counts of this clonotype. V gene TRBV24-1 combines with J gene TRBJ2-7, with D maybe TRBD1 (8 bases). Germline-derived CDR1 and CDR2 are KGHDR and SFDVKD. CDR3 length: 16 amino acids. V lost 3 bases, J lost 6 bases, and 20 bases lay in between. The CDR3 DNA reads TGTGCCACCAGTGATCGCGGACAGGGAGGGTTAGGCGAGCAGTACTTC. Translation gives CATSDRGQGGLGEQYF.

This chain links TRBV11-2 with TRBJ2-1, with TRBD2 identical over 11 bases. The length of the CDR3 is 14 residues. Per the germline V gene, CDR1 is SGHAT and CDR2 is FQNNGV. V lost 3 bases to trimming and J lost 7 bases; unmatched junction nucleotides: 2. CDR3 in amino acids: CASSFPSGGNEQFF. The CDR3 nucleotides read TGTGCCAGCAGCTTCCCTAGCGGGGGGAATGAGCAGTTCTTC.

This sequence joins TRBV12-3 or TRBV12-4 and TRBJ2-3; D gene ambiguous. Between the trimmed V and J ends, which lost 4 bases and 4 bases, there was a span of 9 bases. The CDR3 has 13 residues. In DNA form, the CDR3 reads TGTGCCAGCAGTTCTTACCTGGCAGATACGCAGTATTTT. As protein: CASSSYLADTQYF.